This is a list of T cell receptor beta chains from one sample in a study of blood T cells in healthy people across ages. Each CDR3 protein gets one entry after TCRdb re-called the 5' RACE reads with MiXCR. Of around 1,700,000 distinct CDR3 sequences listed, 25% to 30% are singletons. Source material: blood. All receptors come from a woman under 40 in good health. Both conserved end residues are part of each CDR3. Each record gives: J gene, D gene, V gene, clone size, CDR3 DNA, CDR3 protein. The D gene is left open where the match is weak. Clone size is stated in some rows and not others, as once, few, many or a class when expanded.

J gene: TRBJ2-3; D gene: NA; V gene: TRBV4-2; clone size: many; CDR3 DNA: TGTGCCAGCAGCCTGACCTTTCGGGTCACAGATACGCAGTATTTT; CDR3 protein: CASSLTFRVTDTQYF
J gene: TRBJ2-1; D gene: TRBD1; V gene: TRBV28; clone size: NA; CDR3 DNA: TGTGCCAGCAGTTTATCTTCCGGGACAGGGGCTTACAATGAGCAGTTCTTC; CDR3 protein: CASSLSSGTGAYNEQFF
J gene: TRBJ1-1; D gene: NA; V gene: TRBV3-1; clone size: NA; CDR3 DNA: TGTGCCAGCAGCCCTCGCGGGAGACGGCCTGAAGCTTTCTTT; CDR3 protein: CASSPRGRRPEAFF
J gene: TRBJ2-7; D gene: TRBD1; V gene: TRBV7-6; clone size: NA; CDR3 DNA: TGTGCCAGCAGCTCCGAGGCAGGGGGACCCTACGAGCAGTACTTC; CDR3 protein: CASSSEAGGPYEQYF
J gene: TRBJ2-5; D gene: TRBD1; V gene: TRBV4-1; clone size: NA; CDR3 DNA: TGCGCCAGCAGCCAAGTGCCCGGACAGGGGCGGGAGACCCAGTACTTC; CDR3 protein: CASSQVPGQGRETQYF
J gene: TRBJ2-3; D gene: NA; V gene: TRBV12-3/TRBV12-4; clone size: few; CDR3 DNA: TGTGCCAGCACCACCATTCGGTCAGATACGCAGTATTTT; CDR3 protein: CASTTIRSDTQYF
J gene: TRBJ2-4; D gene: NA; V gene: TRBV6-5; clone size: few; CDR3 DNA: TGTGCCAGCAGTTACCAAAACATTCAGTACTTC; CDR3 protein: CASSYQNIQYF
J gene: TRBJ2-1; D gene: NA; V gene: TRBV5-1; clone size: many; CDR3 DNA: TGCGCCAGCAGTTTTGCCTCCGAGCAGTTCTTC; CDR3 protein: CASSFASEQFF
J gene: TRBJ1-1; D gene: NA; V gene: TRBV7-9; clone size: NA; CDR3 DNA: TGTGCCAGCACGTTGGGCAGAAACACTGAAGCTTTCTTT; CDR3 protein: CASTLGRNTEAFF
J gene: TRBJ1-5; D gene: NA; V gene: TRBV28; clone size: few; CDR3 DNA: TGTGCCAGCAGTTTTCGTCAGCCCCAGCATTTT; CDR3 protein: CASSFRQPQHF
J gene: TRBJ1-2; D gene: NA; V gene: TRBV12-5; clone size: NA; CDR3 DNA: TGTGCTAGTGGACACAGAGGTGGCTACACCTTC; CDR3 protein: CASGHRGGYTF
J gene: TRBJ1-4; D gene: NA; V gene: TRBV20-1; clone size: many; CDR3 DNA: TGCAGTGCCGAGTCAGGGGAAGGCGAAAAACTGTTTTTT; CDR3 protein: CSAESGEGEKLFF
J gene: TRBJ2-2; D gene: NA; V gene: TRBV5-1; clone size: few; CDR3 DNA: TGCGCCAGCAGCTTGTACGGGACACCGAACACCGGGGAGCTGTTTTTT; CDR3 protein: CASSLYGTPNTGELFF
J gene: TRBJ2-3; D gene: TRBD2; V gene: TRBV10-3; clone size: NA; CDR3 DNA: TGTGCCATCAGTGACCGGGGGGGGCCATCTGAGAGCACAGATACGCAGTATTTT; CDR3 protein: CAISDRGGPSESTDTQYF
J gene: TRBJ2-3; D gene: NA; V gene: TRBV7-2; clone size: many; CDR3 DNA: TGTGCCAGCAGCTCGGACTGGGGGGCAGATACGCAGTATTTT; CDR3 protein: CASSSDWGADTQYF
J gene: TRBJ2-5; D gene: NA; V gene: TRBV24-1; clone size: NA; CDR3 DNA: TGTGCCACCATCCCTTTCCGGGGTCGGGAGACCCAGTACTTC; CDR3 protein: CATIPFRGRETQYF
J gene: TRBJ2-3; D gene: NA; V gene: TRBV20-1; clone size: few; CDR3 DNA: TGCAGTGCCCCAACTAGTTTTGCAGATACGCAGTATTTT; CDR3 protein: CSAPTSFADTQYF
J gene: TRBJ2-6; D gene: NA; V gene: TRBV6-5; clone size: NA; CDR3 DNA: TGTGCCAGCACGGTCCGCTCTGGGGCCAACGTCCTGACTTTC; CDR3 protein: CASTVRSGANVLTF
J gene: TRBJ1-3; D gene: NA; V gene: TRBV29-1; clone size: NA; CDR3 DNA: TGCAGCGTTGTTCGAGCAGTCGGGGTCTCTGGAAACACCATATATTTT; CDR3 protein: CSVVRAVGVSGNTIYF
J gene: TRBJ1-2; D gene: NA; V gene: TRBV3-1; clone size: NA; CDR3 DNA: TGTGCCAGCAGCCAAGGGGGGGCGCCTAACTATGGCTACACCTTC; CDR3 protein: CASSQGGAPNYGYTF
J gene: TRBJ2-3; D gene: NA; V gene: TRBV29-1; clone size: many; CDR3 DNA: TGCAGCGTTGTAGGGCTCCCGGCAGATACGCAGTATTTT; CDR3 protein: CSVVGLPADTQYF
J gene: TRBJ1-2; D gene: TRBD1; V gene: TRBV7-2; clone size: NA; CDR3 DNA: TGTGCCAGCAGCTTCAGGGACAGGCCCAACTATGGCTACACCTTC; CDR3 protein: CASSFRDRPNYGYTF
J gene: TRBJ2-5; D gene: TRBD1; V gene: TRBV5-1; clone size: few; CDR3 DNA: TGCGCCAGCAGCTTGGATACAGGGGGCCAAGAGACCCAGTACTTC; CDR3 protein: CASSLDTGGQETQYF
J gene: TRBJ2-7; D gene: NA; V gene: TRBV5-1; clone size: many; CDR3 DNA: TGCGCCAGCAGCCCAGGGGTAGCAGGGATTCCTTACGAGCAGTACTTC; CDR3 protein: CASSPGVAGIPYEQYF
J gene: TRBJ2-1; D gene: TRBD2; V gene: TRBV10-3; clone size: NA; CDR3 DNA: TGTGCCATCAGTGCCGGACTAGCGGGAGAAGATGAGCAGTTCTTC; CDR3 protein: CAISAGLAGEDEQFF
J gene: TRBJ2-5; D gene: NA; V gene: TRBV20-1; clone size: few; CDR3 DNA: TGCAGTGCTAACCTACCAAGGGGGGAACAAGAGACCCAGTACTTC; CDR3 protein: CSANLPRGEQETQYF
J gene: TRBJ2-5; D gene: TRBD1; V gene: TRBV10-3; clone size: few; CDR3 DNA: TGTGCCATCAGCCGTGGGACAGGGGGGGAAGAGACCCAGTACTTC; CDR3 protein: CAISRGTGGEETQYF
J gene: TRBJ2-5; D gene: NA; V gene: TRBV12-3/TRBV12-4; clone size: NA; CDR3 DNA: TGTGCCAGCAGCCCTCTGGAAACAGGGGGGGACCAGTACTTC; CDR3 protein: CASSPLETGGDQYF
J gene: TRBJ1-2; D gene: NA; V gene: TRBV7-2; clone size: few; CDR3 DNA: TGTGCCAGCAGCGACAATCAGGGACGTGACGGTGGCTACACCTTC; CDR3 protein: CASSDNQGRDGGYTF
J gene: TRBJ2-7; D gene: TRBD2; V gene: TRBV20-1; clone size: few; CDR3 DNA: TGCAGTGCTAGAGCCCGAAGGGGAGCGGGGGGGCTACGCGAGCAGTACTTC; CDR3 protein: CSARARRGAGGLREQYF
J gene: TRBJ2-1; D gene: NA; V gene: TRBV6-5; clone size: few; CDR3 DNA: TGTGCCAGCAGTTACTTCGCGGGGGCGGGCAATGAGCAGTTCTTC; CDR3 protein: CASSYFAGAGNEQFF
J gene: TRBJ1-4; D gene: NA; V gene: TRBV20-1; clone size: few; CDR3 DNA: TGCAGTGCTAGAGATGTGGCGATACCAACTAATGAAAAACTGTTTTTT; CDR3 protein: CSARDVAIPTNEKLFF
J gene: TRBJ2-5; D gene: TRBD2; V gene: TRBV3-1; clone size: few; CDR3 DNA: TGTGCCAGCAGCCACCCGGGGGGGCACGAGACCCAGTACTTC; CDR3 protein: CASSHPGGHETQYF
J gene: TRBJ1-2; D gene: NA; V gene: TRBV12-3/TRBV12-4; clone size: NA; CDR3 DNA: TGTGCCAGCAGTTTGGGGCAGGTCTCCGGCTACACCTTC; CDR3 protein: CASSLGQVSGYTF
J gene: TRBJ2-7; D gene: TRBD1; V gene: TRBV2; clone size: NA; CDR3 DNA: TGTGCCAGCAGCGAGGACAGGGGGGAGAACGAGCAGTACTTC; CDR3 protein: CASSEDRGENEQYF
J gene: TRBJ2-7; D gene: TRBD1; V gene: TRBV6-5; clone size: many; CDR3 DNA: TGTGCCAGCAGTTTGAGGGACAGGGACCACGAGCAGTACTTC; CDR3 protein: CASSLRDRDHEQYF
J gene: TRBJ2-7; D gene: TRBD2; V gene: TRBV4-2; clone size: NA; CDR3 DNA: TGTGCCAGCAGCCACTCACTAGCGGGGAACTACGAGCAGTACTTC; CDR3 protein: CASSHSLAGNYEQYF
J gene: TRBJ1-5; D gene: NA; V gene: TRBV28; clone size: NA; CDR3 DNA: TGTGCCAGCAGTTTTACAGGGACCAATCAGCCCCAGCATTTT; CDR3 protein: CASSFTGTNQPQHF
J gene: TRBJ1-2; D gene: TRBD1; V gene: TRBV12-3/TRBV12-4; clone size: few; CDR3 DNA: TGTGCCAGCAGTTTGTCGGCAGGGGGCTATGGCTACACCTTC; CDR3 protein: CASSLSAGGYGYTF
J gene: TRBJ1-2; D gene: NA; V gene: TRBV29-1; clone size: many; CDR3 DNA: TGCAGCGTTGTCCCAAACTCGGGCTATGGCTACACCTTC; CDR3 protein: CSVVPNSGYGYTF
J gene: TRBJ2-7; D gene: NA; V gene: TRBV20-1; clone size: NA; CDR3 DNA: TGCAGTGCCGTCAAGGCAGGGGTGCGCTACGAGCAGTACTTC; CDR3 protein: CSAVKAGVRYEQYF
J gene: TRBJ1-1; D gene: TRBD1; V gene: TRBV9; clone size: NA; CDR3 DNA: TGTGCCAGCAGCGTGGGACAGGCAGGGAACACTGAAGCTTTCTTT; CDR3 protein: CASSVGQAGNTEAFF
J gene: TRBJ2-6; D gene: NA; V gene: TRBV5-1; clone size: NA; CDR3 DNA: TGCGCCAGCAGCTTGGAATTGGGGCAGGCCTTTGCTGGGGCCAACGTCCTGACTTTC; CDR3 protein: CASSLELGQAFAGANVLTF
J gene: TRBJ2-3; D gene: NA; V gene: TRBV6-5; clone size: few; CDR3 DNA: TGTGTCGTAGGGCGTCAATTCACAGATACGCAGTATTTT; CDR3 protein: CVVGRQFTDTQYF
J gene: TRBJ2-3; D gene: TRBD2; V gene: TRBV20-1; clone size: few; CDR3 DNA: TGCAGTGCTAGAGAACTGACAGCGGGGACGCCCGAGCGCACAGATACGCAGTATTTT; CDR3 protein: CSARELTAGTPERTDTQYF
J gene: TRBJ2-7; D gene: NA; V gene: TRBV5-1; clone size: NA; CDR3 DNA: TGCGCCAGCAGCTTGGTCCCCGGCAGCTCCTACGAGCAGTACTTC; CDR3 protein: CASSLVPGSSYEQYF